The rows below give T cell receptor beta chains drawn from one sample of a study of Ad26.COV2.S vaccination and SARS-CoV-2 variants. Some clones are missing from TCRdb's copy, which holds only in-frame ones; the method was immunoSEQ multiplex PCR. Here the sample spans approximately 450,000 clones, about nine tenths being singletons. The sample was peripheral blood, taken in a trial of Ad26.COV2.S vaccine versus placebo. These receptors originate from a person between 18 and 60 years old who received the Ad26.COV2.S COVID-19 vaccine or a placebo. Each CDR3 is given with its conserved first and last residue. The D gene is left open where the match is weak. Size tells how often a clone was seen (once, few, many) or the class of an expanded clone, and some rows leave it out.

d_gene: TRBD1; j_gene: TRBJ2-4; v_gene: TRBV2; abundance: NA; CDR3aa: CASSPGQGKNIQYF; CDR3nt: TGTGCCAGCAGTCCGGGACAGGGCAAAAACATTCAGTACTTC
d_gene: TRBD2; j_gene: TRBJ2-5; v_gene: TRBV2; abundance: NA; CDR3aa: CASSGTSGRSRETQYF; CDR3nt: TGTGCCAGCAGTGGCACTAGCGGGAGGAGTAGAGAGACCCAGTACTTC
d_gene: TRBD1; j_gene: TRBJ1-4; v_gene: TRBV10-1; abundance: NA; CDR3aa: CASTGKVSPGNRGPNEKLFF; CDR3nt: TGCGCCAGCACCGGGAAGGTTTCCCCGGGGAACAGGGGACCTAATGAAAAACTGTTTTTT
d_gene: NA; j_gene: TRBJ2-1; v_gene: TRBV5-1; abundance: NA; CDR3aa: CASSLLGAQYNEQFF; CDR3nt: TGCGCCAGCAGCTTGTTGGGGGCCCAGTACAATGAGCAGTTCTTC
d_gene: TRBD1; j_gene: TRBJ2-1; v_gene: TRBV20-1; abundance: NA; CDR3aa: CSASETGEVYNEQFF; CDR3nt: TGCAGTGCTAGTGAGACAGGGGAAGTCTACAATGAGCAGTTCTTC
d_gene: TRBD1; j_gene: TRBJ1-2; v_gene: TRBV6-2/TRBV6-3; abundance: NA; CDR3aa: CASSYAWTGGSANYGYTF; CDR3nt: TGTGCCAGCAGTTACGCATGGACAGGGGGATCGGCTAACTATGGCTACACCTTC
d_gene: NA; j_gene: TRBJ2-7; v_gene: TRBV10-2; abundance: NA; CDR3aa: CASSELFRSYEQYF; CDR3nt: TGCGCCAGCAGTGAACTTTTCAGGTCCTACGAGCAGTACTTC
d_gene: NA; j_gene: TRBJ2-7; v_gene: TRBV7-2; abundance: NA; CDR3aa: CASSLSTQVYEQYF; CDR3nt: TGTGCCAGCAGCTTATCCACCCAAGTCTACGAGCAGTACTTC
d_gene: NA; j_gene: TRBJ2-2; v_gene: TRBV4-3; abundance: NA; CDR3aa: CASSRLLQGYGELFF; CDR3nt: TGCGCCAGCAGCCGACTGCTCCAGGGTTACGGGGAGCTGTTTTTT
d_gene: TRBD2; j_gene: TRBJ2-5; v_gene: TRBV6-5; abundance: NA; CDR3aa: CASKAGGETQYF; CDR3nt: TGTGCCAGCAAAGCGGGAGGCGAGACCCAGTACTTC
d_gene: NA; j_gene: TRBJ1-5; v_gene: TRBV19; abundance: once; CDR3aa: CASSIWGGQPSNQPQHF; CDR3nt: TGTGCCAGTAGTATATGGGGAGGGCAGCCTAGCAATCAGCCCCAGCATTTT
d_gene: TRBD2; j_gene: TRBJ2-7; v_gene: TRBV5-1; abundance: NA; CDR3aa: CASSLTSGSRYEQYF; CDR3nt: TGCGCCAGCAGCCTAACTAGCGGGAGTCGGTACGAGCAGTACTTC
d_gene: TRBD1; j_gene: TRBJ1-5; v_gene: TRBV18; abundance: NA; CDR3aa: CASSPDRGTNQPQHF; CDR3nt: TGTGCCAGCTCACCAGACAGGGGGACTAATCAGCCCCAGCATTTT
d_gene: NA; j_gene: TRBJ1-4; v_gene: TRBV6-1; abundance: NA; CDR3aa: CASSEFGGEKLFF; CDR3nt: TGTGCCAGCAGTGAATTCGGGGGTGAAAAACTGTTTTTT
d_gene: TRBD1; j_gene: TRBJ2-6; v_gene: TRBV19; abundance: NA; CDR3aa: CASSLTQGAKGANVLTF; CDR3nt: TGTGCCAGTAGTCTAACGCAGGGGGCGAAGGGGGCCAACGTCCTGACTTTC
d_gene: NA; j_gene: TRBJ2-2; v_gene: TRBV19; abundance: NA; CDR3aa: CASSPRGPANTGELFF; CDR3nt: TGTGCCAGTAGTCCCAGGGGACCCGCGAACACCGGGGAGCTGTTTTTT
d_gene: NA; j_gene: TRBJ2-1; v_gene: TRBV5-4; abundance: NA; CDR3aa: CASSLAGGTDEQFF; CDR3nt: TGTGCCAGCAGCTTGGCCGGGGGCACGGATGAGCAGTTCTTC
d_gene: NA; j_gene: TRBJ2-7; v_gene: TRBV19; abundance: NA; CDR3aa: CASRESSSSYEQYF; CDR3nt: TGTGCCAGTAGAGAAAGTTCGAGCTCCTACGAGCAGTACTTC
d_gene: TRBD2; j_gene: TRBJ2-2; v_gene: TRBV11-3; abundance: NA; CDR3aa: CASSRGGYTGELFF; CDR3nt: TGTGCCAGCAGCCGGGGGGGGTACACCGGGGAGCTGTTTTTT
d_gene: TRBD2; j_gene: TRBJ2-1; v_gene: TRBV11-2; abundance: NA; CDR3aa: CASSLVLAGNNEQFF; CDR3nt: TGTGCCAGCAGCTTAGTCCTAGCGGGAAACAATGAGCAGTTCTTC
d_gene: NA; j_gene: TRBJ2-7; v_gene: TRBV25-1; abundance: NA; CDR3aa: CASSELPRAGEQYF; CDR3nt: TGTGCCAGCAGTGAATTACCCAGGGCGGGCGAGCAGTACTTC
d_gene: NA; j_gene: TRBJ2-7; v_gene: TRBV6-5; abundance: NA; CDR3aa: CASTKAGASYEQYF; CDR3nt: TGTGCCAGCACTAAGGCGGGGGCATCCTACGAGCAGTACTTC
d_gene: TRBD2; j_gene: TRBJ2-7; v_gene: TRBV9; abundance: NA; CDR3aa: CASSVGAGGTFYEQYF; CDR3nt: TGTGCCAGCAGCGTAGGAGCGGGAGGGACCTTCTACGAGCAGTACTTC
d_gene: NA; j_gene: TRBJ2-1; v_gene: TRBV25-1; abundance: NA; CDR3aa: CASNRENEQFF; CDR3nt: TGTGCCAGCAACAGGGAGAATGAGCAGTTCTTC
d_gene: NA; j_gene: TRBJ2-5; v_gene: TRBV28; abundance: NA; CDR3aa: CASSFTTGGETQYF; CDR3nt: TGTGCCAGCAGTTTTACTACCGGGGGAGAGACCCAGTACTTC